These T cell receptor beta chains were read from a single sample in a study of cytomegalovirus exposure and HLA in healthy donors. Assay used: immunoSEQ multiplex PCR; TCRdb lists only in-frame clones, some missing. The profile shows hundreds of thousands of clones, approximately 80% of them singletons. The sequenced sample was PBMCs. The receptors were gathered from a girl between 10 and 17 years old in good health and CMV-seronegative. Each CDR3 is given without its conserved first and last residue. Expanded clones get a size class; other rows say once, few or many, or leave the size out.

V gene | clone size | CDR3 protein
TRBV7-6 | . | ASSLPRGGHNKETQY
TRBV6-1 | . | ASRGANSYNEQF
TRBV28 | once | ASSLILGGNTEAF
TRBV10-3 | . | AISDLPRTAHNEQF
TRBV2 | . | ASSEEAGRYGYT
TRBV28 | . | ASSHRDRDRETQH
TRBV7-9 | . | ASSLREGTEAF
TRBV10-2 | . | ASREGGTVNNYGYT
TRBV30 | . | AWSGTGGMWGYT
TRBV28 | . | ASSLAASGSYEQY
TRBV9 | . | ASSNDRGLGDTQY
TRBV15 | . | ATSRGSGNTGELF
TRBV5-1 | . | ASSLQDLETQY
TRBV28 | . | ASSLYGTGSETQY
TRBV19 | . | ASSITTGDNQPQH
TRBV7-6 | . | ASSLSDEQF
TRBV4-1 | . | ASSPRFAGADYSPLH
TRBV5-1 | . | ASSQLQGPKTQY
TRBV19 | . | ASRSKGGQGSVSTAGELF
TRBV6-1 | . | ASSAAGTGTYEQY
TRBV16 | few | ASSQSWGGGNQPQH
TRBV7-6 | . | ASSIRTSGGYYNEQF
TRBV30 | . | AWESRIFDEQY
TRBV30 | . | AWSGDRVYQPQH
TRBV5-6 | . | ASSLGDRYTGELF
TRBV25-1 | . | ASSEYSGRASH
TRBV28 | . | ASSLEAVQETQY
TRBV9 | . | ASSADRGGEKLF
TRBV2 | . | ASSEGGGLAGARPYEQY
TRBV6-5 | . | ASSRGTVLWGEQY
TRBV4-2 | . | ASSQTGSAGLNTDTQY
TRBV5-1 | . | ASSLQGSTEAF
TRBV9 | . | ASSVTGSGANVLT
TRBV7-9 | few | ASSPQGTHQPQH
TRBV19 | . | ASTRDSKLYSNQPQH
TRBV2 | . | ASRGTGGPYYEQY
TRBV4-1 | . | ASSQDSTLRGANTGELF
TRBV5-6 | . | ASSRESGQGPTYGYT
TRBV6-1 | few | ASSGLTGTGVTGELF
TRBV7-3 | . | ASSLSTLAGSRDTQY
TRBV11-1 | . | ASSLAARAPEAF
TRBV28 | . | ASSPLREGNTIY
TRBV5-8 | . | ASSLIRGLTYEQY
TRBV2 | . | ASWGTGGYEQY
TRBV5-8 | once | ASSPVLEPNEKLF
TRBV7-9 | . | ASSQSGGEY
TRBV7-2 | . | ASSLTSSTGELF
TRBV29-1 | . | SAGAGGFYEQY
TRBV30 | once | AWRDTLSGRSYNEQF
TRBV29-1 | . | SVDRGRDMNTEAF
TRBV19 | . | ASSISGAYQPQH
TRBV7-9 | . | ASSPRTGTYNEQF
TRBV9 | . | ASSRGVSSYEQY
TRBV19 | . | ASSIVLAYGYT
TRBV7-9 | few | ASSGGQDNQPQH
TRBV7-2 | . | ASSGEALAGGPGETQY
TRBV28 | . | ASSLWSGGGTPGPPLH